The subject of this entry is one T cell receptor (beta chain). Sequencing used immunoSEQ multiplex PCR; TCRdb keeps in-frame clones, though not all of them. This table has tens of thousands of clones, 65% to 80% appearing once. V lost 5 bases to trimming and J lost 5 bases; unmatched junction nucleotides: 8. The CDR3 length is 15 residues. The germline V gene has CDR1 SNHLY and CDR2 FYNNEI. Single viable CD3+CD4+CD8-CD45RO+ cells were sorted as the memory CD4+ T cells. The sample belongs to a study of memory CD4+ T cells and cytomegalovirus serostatus. The V gene is TRBV2, the J gene TRBJ2-1, with 8 bases fitting TRBD1. The material sequenced was memory CD4+ T cells from blood. This sequence originates from an adult in good health and CMV-seronegative. CDR3 in amino acids: CASSQRTGTHNEQFF. The CDR3 region has the DNA TGTGCCAGCAGTCAACGGACAGGGACGCACAATGAGCAGTTCTTC.